This TCR beta chain was found in a study of blood T cells in healthy people across ages. Sample-barcoded 5' priming and a J-beta primer mix drove a second PCR of roughly 7 to 11 cycles. TCRdb recomputed calls from the 5' RACE reads with MiXCR, one row per CDR3 protein. The sample includes 1.5 million to 2 million distinct CDR3 sequences, roughly 27% of them seen just once. Looked up from germline, CDR1 is MNHEY and CDR2 is SMNVEV (reference sequence). V was clipped by 5 bases and J by 6 bases, with 16 bases between them. The CDR3 spans 14 residues. On this clonotype itself: Its antigen remains unknown.

Study-level findings and limits: Across samples, TCR beta diversity tracked strongly with naive T cell percentage.

Source material: blood. V usage is TRBV27 and J usage is TRBJ1-2, with a weak D call TRBD1 (6 bases). The receptor comes from a woman aged 25 to 39 in good health. The CDR3: CASSTHGQRNGYTF. The CDR3 DNA is TGTGCCAGCAGTACCCACGGACAGCGAAATGGCTACACCTTC.